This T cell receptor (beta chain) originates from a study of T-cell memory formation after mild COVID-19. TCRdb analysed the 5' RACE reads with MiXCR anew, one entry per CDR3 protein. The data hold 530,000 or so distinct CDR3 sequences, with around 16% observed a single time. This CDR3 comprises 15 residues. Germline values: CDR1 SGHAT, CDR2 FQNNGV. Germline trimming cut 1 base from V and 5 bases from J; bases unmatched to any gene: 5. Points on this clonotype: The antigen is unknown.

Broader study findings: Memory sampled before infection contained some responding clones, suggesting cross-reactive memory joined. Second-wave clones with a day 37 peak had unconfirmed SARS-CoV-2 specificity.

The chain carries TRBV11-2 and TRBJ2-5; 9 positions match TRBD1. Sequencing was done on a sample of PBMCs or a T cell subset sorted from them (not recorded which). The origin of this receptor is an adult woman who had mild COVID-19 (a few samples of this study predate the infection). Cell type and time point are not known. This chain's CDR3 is CASSLGTGVSETQYF. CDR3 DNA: TGTGCCAGCAGCTTAGGGACAGGGGTTTCGGAGACCCAGTACTTC.